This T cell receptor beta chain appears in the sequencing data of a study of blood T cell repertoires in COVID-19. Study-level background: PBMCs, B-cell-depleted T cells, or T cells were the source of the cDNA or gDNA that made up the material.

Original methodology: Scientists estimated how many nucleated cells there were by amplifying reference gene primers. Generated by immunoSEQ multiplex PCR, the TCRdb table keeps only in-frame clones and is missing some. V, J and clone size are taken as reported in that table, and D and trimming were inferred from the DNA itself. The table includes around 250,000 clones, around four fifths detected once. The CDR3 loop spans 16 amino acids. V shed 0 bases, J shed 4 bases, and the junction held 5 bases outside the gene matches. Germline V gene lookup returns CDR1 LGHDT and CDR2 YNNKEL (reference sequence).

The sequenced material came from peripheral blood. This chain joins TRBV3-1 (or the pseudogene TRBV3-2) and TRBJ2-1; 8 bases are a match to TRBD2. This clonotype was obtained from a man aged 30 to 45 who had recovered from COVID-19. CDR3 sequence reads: CASSQELLAGYNEQFF. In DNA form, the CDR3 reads TGTGCCAGCAGCCAAGAATTGCTAGCGGGTTACAATGAGCAGTTCTTC.